This T cell receptor (beta chain) appears in the sequencing data of a study of T-cell reconstitution after alpha-beta-depleted transplantation in children. The J segment lost 2 bases and the V segment lost 4 bases, leaving 13 bases of the junction unmatched. This CDR3 is built from 18 residues. Per germline, CDR1 DFQATT and CDR2 SNEGSKA (reference sequence). Researchers prepared the TCRbeta library using unique molecular identifiers, the study reports. TCRdb used MiXCR to reprocess the PCR reads, holding one entry per CDR3 protein. The table includes hundreds of thousands of distinct CDR3 sequences, around 12% detected once.

The V gene is TRBV20-1, the J gene TRBJ2-5; 13 bases are shared with TRBD2. The receptor was isolated from a human donor who donated a stem cell graft to a child with acute lymphoblastic leukemia. The sequencing here drew on PBMCs from the stem cell graft donor, taken from the stem cell graft. The CDR3 DNA reads TGCAGTGCTAATCATTTCGCGGGACTAGCGGGGCCACAAGAGACCCAGTACTTC. It codes for CSANHFAGLAGPQETQYF.